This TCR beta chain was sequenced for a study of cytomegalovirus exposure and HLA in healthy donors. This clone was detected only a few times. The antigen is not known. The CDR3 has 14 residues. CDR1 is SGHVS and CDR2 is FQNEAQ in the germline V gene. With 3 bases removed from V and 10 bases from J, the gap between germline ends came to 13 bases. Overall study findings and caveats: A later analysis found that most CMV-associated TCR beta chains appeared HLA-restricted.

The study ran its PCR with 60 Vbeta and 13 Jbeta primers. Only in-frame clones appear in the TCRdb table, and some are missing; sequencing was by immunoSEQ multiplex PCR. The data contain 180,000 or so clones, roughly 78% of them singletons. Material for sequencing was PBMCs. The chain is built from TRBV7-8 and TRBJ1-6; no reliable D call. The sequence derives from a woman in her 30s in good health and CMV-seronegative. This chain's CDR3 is CASSLSDLRSPLHF. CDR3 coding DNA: TGTGCCAGCAGCTTGAGTGATCTCCGGTCACCCCTCCACTTT.